This T cell receptor (beta chain) derives from a study of T cells in Graves' hyperthyroidism and ophthalmopathy. Study results and caveats: Also found in blood were most expanded thyroid clonotypes above 0.001.

On this clonotype: Its antigen remains unknown. An end of the junction does not agree with germline; a read error may underlie this.

The germline gives CDR1 MNHEY, CDR2 SVGEGT. The CDR3 sequence is 13 residues long. RNA transcripts yielded amplified TCR beta CDR3 regions. Using the HTBI primer set, a first-round RT-PCR was run on the TCR CDR3. TCRdb analysed the multiplex PCR reads with MiXCR anew, one entry per CDR3 protein. The sample lists under 400,000 distinct CDR3 sequences, 15% to 20% seen once, with around 50% in the top ten. The authors deemed Graves' hyperthyroidism stable absent ophthalmopathy progression within 18 months. The PBMCs were taken from about 10 ml of fresh peripheral blood. The J gene is TRBJ2-1, the V gene TRBV6-2 or TRBV6-3; D is unclear. The sequencing sample was made of blood. The receptor's source is a woman between 50 and 59 years old with Graves' hyperthyroidism. In DNA form, the CDR3 reads TGCGCCAGCAGCCTGGCTGGTTATTCGGAGCAGTTCTTC. Protein: CASSLAGYSEQFF.